The clone carrying this TCR beta chain was recorded many times. TCR beta CDR3 region amplification was performed from RNA transcripts. The TCR CDR3 first-round RT-PCR relied on the HTBI primer set. One entry per CDR3 protein, called by TCRdb with MiXCR from the multiplex PCR reads. The repertoire holds 330,000 or so distinct CDR3 sequences, roughly 20% seen once, with roughly 15% in the top ten. Germline V lookup: CDR1 MDHEN, CDR2 SYDVKM. CDR3 length: 16 residues. The trim removed 6 bases at V and 0 bases at J, leaving 10 bases unmatched. These data come from a study of T cells in Graves' hyperthyroidism and ophthalmopathy. For the study at large: Peripheral blood was drawn at first diagnosis, prior to all treatment.

Those patients with uncontrolled infection, other autoimmune disease, pregnancy or lactation were excluded. This clonotype was sampled from a woman aged 40 to 50 with Graves' ophthalmopathy. Sequencing was carried out using blood. This rearrangement joins TRBV28 to TRBJ1-1; 7 positions match TRBD1. The CDR3 reads CASRDQGVKMNTEAFF. The CDR3, as DNA: TGTGCCAGCAGGGATCAGGGGGTTAAGATGAACACTGAAGCTTTCTTT.